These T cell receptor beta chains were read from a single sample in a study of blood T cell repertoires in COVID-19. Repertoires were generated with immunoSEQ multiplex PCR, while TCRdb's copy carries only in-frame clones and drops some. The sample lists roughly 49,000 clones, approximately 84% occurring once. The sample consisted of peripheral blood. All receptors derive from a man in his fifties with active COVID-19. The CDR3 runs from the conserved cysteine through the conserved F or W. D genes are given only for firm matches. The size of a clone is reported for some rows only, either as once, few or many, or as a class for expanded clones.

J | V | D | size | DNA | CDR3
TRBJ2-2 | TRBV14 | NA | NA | TGTGCCAGCAGCCCCCCCGGGACTCGAGGCACCGGGGAGCTGTTTTTT | CASSPPGTRGTGELFF
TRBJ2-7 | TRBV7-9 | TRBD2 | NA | TGTGCCGCCGACCATAGCGGGGGAAAAGGCTACGAGCAGTACTTC | CAADHSGGKGYEQYF
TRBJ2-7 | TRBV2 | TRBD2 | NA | TGTGCCAGCAGTGAAGAATTAGCGGGGGGCTACGAGCAGTACTTC | CASSEELAGGYEQYF
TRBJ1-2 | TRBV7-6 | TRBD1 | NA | TGTGCCAGCAGCCCGCTCCCTGGACAGGGGAACTATGGCTACACCTTC | CASSPLPGQGNYGYTF
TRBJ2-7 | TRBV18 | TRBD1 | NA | TGTGCCAGCTCACCTACAGAGGGACAGGGCTACGAGCAGTACTTC | CASSPTEGQGYEQYF
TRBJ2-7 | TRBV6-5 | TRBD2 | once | TGTGCCAGCAGTCCTTCTAGCGGGGCCCCCTACGAGCAGTACTTC | CASSPSSGAPYEQYF
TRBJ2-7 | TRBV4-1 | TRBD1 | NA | TGCGCCAGCAGCCACCCGGGACAGGTAGGCTCGGGCGAGCAGTACTTC | CASSHPGQVGSGEQYF
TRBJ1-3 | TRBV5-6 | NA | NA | TGTGCCAGCAGCTTTGGAGGGAACTCTGGAAACACCATATATTTT | CASSFGGNSGNTIYF
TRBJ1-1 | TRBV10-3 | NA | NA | TGTGCCATCAGTGGAGGTCCGGTGAACACTGAAGCTTTCTTT | CAISGGPVNTEAFF
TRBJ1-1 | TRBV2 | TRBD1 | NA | TGTGCCAGCAGTGTCTCCAAAGACAGGGGAGGCACTGAAGCTTTCTTT | CASSVSKDRGGTEAFF
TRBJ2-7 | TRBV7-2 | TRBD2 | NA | TGTGCCAGCAGCTGGCCGGGGCGGGGGGGCCCTAACGAGCAGTACTTC | CASSWPGRGGPNEQYF
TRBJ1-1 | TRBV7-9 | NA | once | TGTGCCAGCAGCTCTACAACAGGGAGCACTGAAGCTTTCTTT | CASSSTTGSTEAFF